This T cell receptor (beta chain) derives from a study of blood T cell repertoires in COVID-19 (dated by TCRdb to 2020 to 2021). Looking at the study overall: Collaborator samples came from the United States, Italy and Spain and covered acute and convalescent phases of COVID-19. The prospective study material was composed of cDNA or gDNA derived from T cells, B-cell-depleted T cells, or PBMCs. The samples were drawn from the first 160 participants of the ongoing ImmuneRACE study and from 1,254 subjects provided by 6 global collaborators. Where available, HLA class I and class II types were taken from metadata supplied by the sample provider and were not determined by assay-based typing. A freely available public database, intended as a resource for researchers studying the immune response to SARS-CoV-2, is where the repertoires were released. The dataset comprised deeply sampled blood TCRbeta repertoires from subjects exposed to, actively infected with, or recovered from COVID-19. The sample metadata nearly always contained a de-identified subject ID, COVID-19 status, age in years and sex. Study-wide findings and limitations: How much clinical and demographic metadata was included differed by source and by participant, and the metadata was provided uncurated.

Collaborating institutions collected whole blood in K2EDTA tubes following their own protocols. Collaborator samples were shipped for TCRbeta analysis as frozen whole blood, isolated PBMCs, or DNA extracted from either sample type. With regard to this clone: The target of this receptor is not known. No much larger clone exists at a distance of one base, and base qualities are not known.

The cysteine opens and the phenylalanine closes a CDR3 of 13 amino acids. The only DNA kept is the CDR3, 39 bases in frame from the first base. Sequences MNHNS (CDR1) and SASEGT (CDR2) are obtained from the germline V gene. V has 0 bases trimmed and J has 13 bases trimmed; junction bases matching no gene number 7. TCRbeta CDR3 regions were amplified from genomic DNA by means of the immunoSEQ Assay, a bias-controlled multiplex PCR. Under the source paper's analysis protocol: Within the assay, amplification of reference gene primers was used to estimate how many nucleated cells each sample contained. Sequence reads were collapsed and filtered to measure the absolute abundance of every unique TCRbeta CDR3 rearrangement. Productive Simpson clonality was computed per sample as the square root of Simpson's diversity index over productive rearrangements. Not all clones reach the TCRdb copy of this immuneACCESS table, which keeps in-frame sequences only. Checked studies attribute under half of the gap to unresolved V genes and leave the rest unexplained. V, J and clone size are those of that table, while D and trimming were read from the DNA. The table for this sample lists 95,000 to 150,000 clones; approximately 90% of them were counted only once. The ten largest clones capture around 4% of the sample.

This receptor chain uses TRBV6-1 and TRBJ1-2, with 8 bases matching TRBD1. Sequencing was performed on peripheral blood. This clonotype originated in a middle-aged man with acute or convalescent COVID-19. The CDR3 here reads CASSEAGQVDFTF. DNA sequence: TGTGCCAGCAGTGAAGCGGGACAGGTGGACTTCACCTTC.